The rows below give T cell receptor beta chains drawn from one sample of a study of cytomegalovirus exposure and HLA in healthy donors. Profiling relied on immunoSEQ multiplex PCR, and the TCRdb table lists in-frame clones only, not all of them. This sample's table has under 95,000 clones. Sequencing was done on a sample of PBMCs. The source is a man over 45 in good health and CMV-seronegative. CDR3s include the opening cysteine and the closing phenylalanine or tryptophan. The D gene is left open where the match is weak.

d_gene | j_gene | v_gene | CDR3aa | CDR3nt
TRBD1 | TRBJ2-7 | TRBV7-9 | CASSSWDSDPYEQYF | TGTGCCAGCAGCTCCTGGGACAGCGACCCTTACGAGCAGTACTTC
NA | TRBJ2-6 | TRBV5-1 | CASFHRGGGANVLTF | TGCGCCAGCTTTCATAGGGGTGGTGGGGCCAACGTCCTGACTTTC
TRBD2 | TRBJ2-3 | TRBV7-9 | CASSLSGGSPDTQYF | TGTGCCAGCAGCCTTAGCGGGGGTTCGCCAGATACGCAGTATTTT
TRBD1 | TRBJ1-2 | TRBV4-2 | CASSHLQGATAYGYTF | TGTGCCAGCAGCCACTTACAGGGGGCTACCGCCTATGGCTACACCTTC
TRBD1 | TRBJ2-5 | TRBV5-1 | CASSRGQRQETQYF | TGCGCCAGCAGCCGGGGACAGCGGCAAGAGACCCAGTACTTC
NA | TRBJ1-1 | TRBV29-1 | CSVGAGVGTEAFF | TGCAGCGTTGGGGCGGGTGTGGGCACTGAAGCTTTCTTT
NA | TRBJ2-1 | TRBV29-1 | CSVEDAGAGHSYNEQFF | TGCAGCGTTGAAGATGCGGGGGCGGGACACTCCTACAATGAGCAGTTCTTC
TRBD1 | TRBJ1-1 | TRBV18 | CASSPPTGRGTEAFF | TGTGCCAGCTCACCTCCGACAGGGAGAGGCACTGAAGCTTTCTTT
NA | TRBJ1-2 | TRBV5-1 | CASSEGHGYGYTF | TGCGCCAGCAGCGAAGGACACGGCTATGGCTACACCTTC
NA | TRBJ1-6 | TRBV6-5 | CASSYSWVGALHF | TGTGCCAGCAGTTACTCGTGGGTAGGAGCCCTCCACTTT
NA | TRBJ1-5 | TRBV5-6 | CASSLGERKGNQPQHF | TGTGCCAGCAGTTTGGGGGAGCGGAAAGGCAATCAGCCCCAGCATTTT
NA | TRBJ1-1 | TRBV28 | CASSLTALNTEAFF | TGTGCCAGCAGTTTAACAGCCTTAAACACTGAAGCTTTCTTT
TRBD2 | TRBJ2-1 | TRBV28 | CASSFRTSRYNEQFF | TGTGCCAGCAGTTTCCGGACTAGCAGGTACAATGAGCAGTTCTTC
NA | TRBJ1-5 | TRBV6-6 | CASNLPNQPQHF | TGTGCCAGCAACCTACCAAATCAGCCCCAGCATTTT
NA | TRBJ2-1 | TRBV11-2 | CASSTLGWAGLNEQFF | TGTGCCAGCAGCACCCTAGGATGGGCGGGCCTCAATGAGCAGTTCTTC
TRBD1 | TRBJ2-2 | TRBV6-5 | CASSYGTGFTGELFF | TGTGCCAGCAGTTACGGGACAGGGTTCACCGGGGAGCTGTTTTTT
TRBD2 | TRBJ2-2 | TRBV9 | CASSVGPWTSTNTGELFF | TGTGCCAGCAGCGTAGGGCCTTGGACTAGCACGAACACCGGGGAGCTGTTTTTT
NA | TRBJ1-6 | TRBV7-2 | CASSLVGRSPLHF | TGTGCCAGCAGCTTAGTGGGCAGATCACCCCTCCACTTT
TRBD1 | TRBJ1-2 | TRBV2 | CASSDPNRGGPGVSGYTF | TGTGCCAGCAGTGATCCCAACAGGGGAGGCCCAGGAGTCTCTGGCTACACCTTC
TRBD2 | TRBJ2-5 | TRBV5-4 | CASSGSGGAQETQYF | TGTGCCAGCAGCGGGAGCGGGGGGGCCCAAGAGACCCAGTACTTC
NA | TRBJ1-5 | TRBV19 | CASSTQNNQPQHF | TGTGCCAGTAGTACGCAGAACAATCAGCCCCAGCATTTT
NA | TRBJ2-6 | TRBV25-1 | CASSVRQTSGANVLTF | TGTGCCAGCAGTGTTAGACAGACCTCTGGGGCCAACGTCCTGACTTTC
NA | TRBJ1-5 | TRBV27 | CASSPFRNSNQPQHF | TGTGCCAGCAGTCCCTTCAGGAATAGCAATCAGCCCCAGCATTTT
NA | TRBJ2-1 | TRBV7-3 | CASSLRLGNYNEQFF | TGTGCCAGCAGCTTAAGACTAGGGAACTACAATGAGCAGTTCTTC
TRBD2 | TRBJ2-3 | TRBV7-8 | CASSLVSTSGGTSTDTQYF | TGTGCCAGCAGCTTAGTCTCTACTAGCGGGGGAACGAGCACAGATACGCAGTATTTT